This record concerns one TCR beta chain sequence. This clonotype is characterized as medium-sized (0.01 to 0.1%). No base-level quality is on record; no much larger clone is a single base apart. These data originate in a study of Japanese encephalitis immunity and Zika vaccine responses (dated by TCRdb to 2020 to 2022). Notes on the research overall: The included participants were given three 5.0 ug doses of alum-adjuvanted ZPIV at weeks 0, 4 and 28. About 12 participants were given two doses of JEV vaccine (IXIARO) 28 days apart, two to three months before the first ZPIV dose. Eleven to twelve participants received one dose of YFV vaccine (YF-VAX) before ZPIV, and nine participants were flavivirus-naive. About six representative participants from each pre-vaccination group were selected for TCR sequencing, using samples from week 0 (after pre-vaccination and before ZPIV) and week 52. TCR repertoires were also analyzed from three flavivirus-naive individuals at weeks 2, 6 and 52 after starting ZPIV vaccination. The stimulations used peptide pools from ZIKV structural proteins divided into flavivirus-conserved and non-conserved sets, or JEV or YFV peptides that matched the pre-vaccination. ZIKV peptides were 15-mers overlapping by 11 residues, selected for NetMHCpan/NetMHCII-predicted epitopes with affinity below 50 nM. The study tested whether prior Japanese encephalitis virus (JEV) or yellow fever virus (YFV) vaccination shaped CD4 T cell responses to the Zika vaccine. Broader findings and caveats from the paper: Higher repertoire similarity across time-points and stimulations was observed in JEV-pre-vaccinated donors than in YFV-pre-vaccinated donors, indicating that more clonotypes were common to ZIKV and JEV stimulation. Peptide-pool deconvolution was not performed because of sample size limitations, and consequently the individual peptides driving cross-reactive responses were not identified. Only a few individuals showed CD8 T cell responses to ZIKV peptide pools, and those responses were very low in magnitude. Samples were clustered by participant, with no similarity observed between individuals, suggesting that no public TCRs were detected. The analysis covered only a subset of trial participants who had three doses and adequate samples, rather than the whole vaccinated cohort. In JEV-pre-vaccinated donors, the repertoire richness of CD4 T cells responding to conserved ZIKV epitopes decreased significantly after ZPIV.

PBMCs were labeled with CellTrace CFSE and cultured for less than seven days in RPMI with around 8% human serum plus peptide pools at around 1 ug/mL each. Unfixed proliferating CD4 T cells were sorted on a BD FACSAria as live CD56-CD19-CD16-CD3+CD4+ CFSE-low cells. Enrolled adults were healthy and seronegative for ZIKV, JEV, YFV, DENV and WNV by microneutralization screening. Samples came from a phase 1, double-blinded, randomized, placebo-controlled trial of an alum-adjuvanted Zika purified-inactivated virus (ZPIV) vaccine. Peripheral blood mononuclear cells were isolated using a standard procedure and then kept frozen in liquid nitrogen until they were used. There are 19 amino acids in the CDR3, from cysteine to phenylalanine inclusive. CDR3 DNA only is kept here, 57 bases in frame from base 1. V lost 2 bases and J lost 2 bases, and the count of bases not matched to a germline gene is 16. The CDR1 and CDR2 encoded by the germline V gene are SGDLS and YYNGEE.

The library was made by 5' RACE. Before sequencing, TCRbeta libraries were pooled in proportion to the sorted cell numbers of each library. Total RNA from sorted cells was extracted with RNAzol RT, and cDNA was made with an oligo(dT) primer and a template-switching oligo. Using Kapa HiFi, PCR amplified the TCRbeta V-CDR3-J region between a SMARTer oligo primer and a TCRbeta constant-region primer. Illumina adaptors and sample-specific index barcodes were added in a second PCR, with HighPrep bead cleanup and a Bioanalyzer check confirming a band of roughly 650 bp. Libraries were sequenced on an Illumina MiSeq with 2x151 bp paired-end reads. The published analysis was carried out like this. Reads were demultiplexed with an in-house Java program, and MiXCR assigned TCRbeta annotations and counted clonotypes. Repertoire overlap was measured with Morisita-Horn indices from the R package vegan, along with UPGMA clustering and Circos plots of recurring clonotypes. Shannon diversity and richness were normalized to the highest possible value given the input cell numbers, yielding values from 0 to 1. CDR3beta sequences were aligned with MUSCLE, distances were computed with SeqinR, and multidimensional scaling was plotted in R. The public sequencing data were trimmed at Q25 with fastp and processed into clonotypes with MiXCR by TCRdb, which kept only in-frame beta chains. Every CDR3 protein is listed once, alongside the most common genes and DNA of its rows. TCRdb, rather than the study authors, made the V and J calls. Here the sample has under 1,200 distinct CDR3 sequences; 3% to 3.5% occur a single time. 15% to 20% of the sample belongs to the ten largest clones.

The receptor's source is an adult man who received an inactivated Zika virus vaccine. Sequencing was performed on antigen-activated CD4+ T cells from blood, cultured, taken during a Zika inactivated vaccine study. In this chain, TRBV9 is recombined with TRBJ2-3, with 8 bases matching TRBD2. The CDR3 corresponds to CASSVGADKAGDYTDTQYF. The DNA reads TGTGCCAGCAGCGTGGGTGCAGATAAAGCGGGGGATTACACAGATACGCAGTATTTT.